This T cell receptor (beta chain) is drawn from a study of cytomegalovirus exposure and HLA in healthy donors (dated by TCRdb to about 2017). Study-level background: According to an earlier analysis of 450 to 650 of the donors, 150 million to 200 million T cells yielded 90 million to 130 million unique TCR beta sequences and 276 Gb of sequence data. An early release covering roughly 580 HLA-typed donors comprised approximately 300 gigabases of sequencing data and some 79 million unique TCR sequences. Of the roughly 390 genotyped donors, approximately 82% fell in the genetic ancestry cluster associated with self-reported Caucasian donors. The study aimed to test whether cataloging public T cell receptors could reveal signatures of past pathogen exposure. Using immunosequencing, the study profiled T cell repertoires from 550 to 750 subjects and related those repertoires to cytomegalovirus serostatus. A separate validation cohort of roughly 120 different subjects was used in addition to the approximately 610-subject first cohort. High-throughput TCR immunosequencing, statistical association of individual TCRs with disease status, and machine learning were combined to predict cytomegalovirus infection status. A later analysis re-analyzed previously published TCR beta repertoires from roughly 630 donors and added high-resolution HLA genotyping to study TCR occurrence patterns. Rather than using new phenotypic data, the later analysis identified candidate immune exposures from TCR beta sequences and from how often those sequences occurred across donors. An earlier analysis of around 540 of the donors applied high-throughput TCR beta sequencing to assess whether each TCR beta V gene segment acted as functional or pseudogenic. Alongside the repertoire data, information on donor age, sex, ethnicity and CMV serostatus was compiled. In a later genetic analysis, genome-wide SNP genotypes for 398 of the 666 donors were used, and that subset was treated as a discovery cohort. All discovery cohort repertoires had been generated on a single sequencing platform. HLA typing included class I and class II loci at four-digit resolution. Typing coverage differed by locus: A, B, C, DRB1 and DQB1 were typed in roughly 629-640 donors, DQA1 in 500 to 550, DPA1 in around 600, and DPB1 in 472. Because of strong linkage in the cohort, a handful of DR-DQ haplotypes were treated as single units for association and clustering. Among roughly 370 genotyped donors of the cohort, an average of approximately 240,000 unique TCR beta nucleotide sequences were sequenced per donor, around 20% of them non-productive. Broad study findings and their caveats: At a false discovery rate of 0.05, a later analysis linked around 17,000 TCR beta sequences to specific HLA alleles. In this cohort, only TCR beta chains were sequenced, and detectable features were limited by the absence of alpha or paired-chain data. In vitro tests confirmed that a few of the cytomegalovirus-associated TCR beta chains recognize cytomegalovirus antigens. In a later analysis, TCR association rates were found to vary across HLA loci, with the most associated TCRs seen for DRB1 alleles and the fewest for HLA-C alleles. A later analysis reported that several top co-occurrence clusters appeared linked to parvovirus B19, influenza, CMV and Epstein-Barr virus. Because HLA typing was missing for some donors at each locus, association tests included only the typed subset. In both the original and validation cohorts, the classifier was reported to diagnose cytomegalovirus status with high specificity and sensitivity. Because counts were too low, seventeen rarely observed V segments, including chromosome 9 orphons, were excluded from the earlier analysis of 500 to 700 of the donors. The authors suggested that the approach could potentially be generalized to other disease states and immunological phenotypes. A group of highly shared sequence variants was considered likely to be a technical artifact of the sequencing pipeline. Across donors, most TCR sequences were observed very rarely, whereas some public TCRs were present in many individuals. In an earlier analysis of 587 of the donors, most TCR beta V segments appeared in productive rearrangements about 90% or about 30% of the time, broadly matching IMGT annotations. A further reported finding was that TCR beta sequences accurately predicted the HLA-A and HLA-B alleles for most subjects in the first cohort. In the study, around 150 TCR beta chains were listed as associated with cytomegalovirus. A later analysis found that HLA-associated TCR beta chains were more clonally expanded and had lower generation probabilities than equally common non-associated chains. Assigning TCR associations to individual alleles was difficult when HLA alleles, especially DR and DQ, strongly co-occurred. CMV serostatus was the only immune exposure information available for the cohort. In a later analysis, most CMV-associated TCR beta chains were found to appear HLA-restricted, with HLA associations seemingly driven largely by CMV exposure. Because the 87-base-pair reads could not distinguish some IMGT-functional V segments, including TRBV6-2 and TRBV6-3, those segments were excluded. Linkage disequilibrium might explain the correlated functional status among segregating V segments, but an unknown experimental factor could not be ruled out. According to a later genetic analysis, donors in an Asian-associated ancestry cluster had fewer N-insertions in productive TCRs than the roughly 660-donor mean. Roughly uniform sequencing depth across donors was assumed in presence/absence analyses, although this assumption may not hold. A later genetic analysis associated a missense DCLRE1C variant with V-gene and J-gene trimming of TCR beta chains, and an independent cohort replicated the association.

For this clone: Which antigen it targets is not known. Within one base of it there is no much larger clone, and no base qualities were kept.

In total, approximately 700 healthy bone marrow donors made up the cohort. At the time of sampling, all cohort members were nominally healthy, though unrecorded immune exposures were likely present. The donor tested CMV seronegative and was one of the 352 seronegative cohort members. A peripheral blood sample was collected from each donor, and TCR beta sequencing was performed on peripheral blood mononuclear cells. The Qiagen DNeasy Blood Extraction Kit was used to extract genomic DNA from the blood cell samples. Library generation was performed with the immunoSEQ multiplex PCR assay. A mixture of 60 forward primers for TCR Vbeta segments and 13 reverse primers for TCR Jbeta segments was used in the multiplex PCR. The CDR3 region of rearranged TCR beta genes was amplified from genomic DNA with a multiplex PCR assay. The Illumina HiSeq System was used to sequence the amplified TCR beta libraries as 87-base-pair reads. For the original study's pipeline: A later analysis counted about 80 million unique TCR beta chains across the 666 repertoires, and 9.5 million to 11 million of these chains were shared by at least two donors. Raw reads were error-corrected and collapsed into unique sequences by a nearest-neighbor algorithm in which closely related sequences were merged to remove PCR and sequencing errors. CDR3 sequences were aligned to IMGT reference sequences to assign V, D and J gene segments. For a sequence to be retained, a match of at least six nucleotides was required to both a V gene segment and a J gene segment. Rearrangements were called productive when the CDR3 lacked stop codons and stayed in frame with V and J; all others were non-productive. CDR3 was defined by IMGT convention, running from the second conserved V-encoded cysteine to the conserved J-encoded phenylalanine. The earlier analysis of about 590 of the donors excluded sequences that lacked an unambiguous match to a single V gene segment. In an earlier analysis of several hundred of the donors, a V segment was called functional when productive rearrangements were above 56.7%, and segregating when the standard deviation between donors exceeded 5%. A statistical classification framework was developed to diagnose cytomegalovirus status using the catalog of TCR beta chain sequences. V and J gene assignment, in a later analysis, came from comparing TCR nucleotide sequences with IMGT/GENE-DB human TR gene sequences. In a later analysis, CDR3 sequences and most-parsimonious VDJ recombination scenarios were assigned using the TCRdist pipeline. In a later analysis, every TCR beta chain was defined by the combination of its CDR3 amino acid sequence and its V-gene family, and reads without a unique V-gene family were dropped. As a way to deal with suspected cross-contamination and a sequencing artifact, a later analysis dropped approximately 570 nucleotide sequences that were highly shared and had low generation probability. In a later analysis, a clonal expansion index for each public chain was calculated from normalized within-repertoire ranks of inferred template counts. Generation probabilities in a later analysis came from a VDJ recombination model fitted to out-of-frame rearrangements, and those results were checked against IGoR. In a later analysis, hypergeometric tests were used to score TCR-TCR, TCR-HLA and TCR-CMV co-occurrence, with a repertoire-size bias correction applied to TCR pairs. False discovery rates were estimated in a later analysis by permuting HLA or CMV assignments 20 times. A later analysis grouped co-occurring TCRs with DBSCAN, adding TCRdist sequence similarity when clustering within HLA-allele-positive subsets. Repertoires with fewer than 30,000 or more than 120,000 public chains were left out of co-occurrence clustering, as were about five repertoires with anomalous nucleotide sharing. The clones in this table, taken by TCRdb from immuneACCESS, are in-frame only. Not every clone is retained; where verified, under half of the shortfall comes from an unresolved V gene, and the cause of the rest is unknown. V, J and clone size derive from that table, while D and trimming were established from the DNA sequence. The sample includes over 95,000 clones, with approximately 80% observed a single time. The ten largest clones add up to around 3% of the sample.

The CDR3, from cysteine to phenylalanine, totals 15 residues. Only the CDR3 region is kept as DNA, spanning 45 bases read in frame from base 1. From a lookup of the germline V gene, CDR1 and CDR2 are SQVTM and ANQGSEA. Here V drops 6 bases and J drops 0 bases, and the junction holds 4 bases not matched to any gene. Sequences were obtained from PBMCs. This clonotype was obtained from a man aged 40-49 years in good health and CMV-seronegative. In this chain, TRBV29-1 is recombined with TRBJ2-6, and 8 junctional nucleotides match TRBD1. The CDR3 sequence is CSVGQVDSGANVLTF. The DNA is as follows: TGCAGCGTGGGACAGGTTGACTCTGGGGCCAACGTCCTGACTTTC.